The T cell receptor beta chain described here comes from a study of T-cell memory formation after mild COVID-19. Study-level results: Later expanders leaned CD4+, whereas clones that contracted between day 15 and 85 were balanced CD4/CD8. Clones that contracted clustered mainly in CM and EM if CD4+ and in EMRA if CD8+. Pre-infection memory held some responding clones, suggesting pre-existing cross-reactive T cells responded.

On this clonotype itself: The target antigen is unknown.

Germline V gives CDR1 SGHRS, CDR2 YFSETQ. The CDR3 runs 14 residues. Trimming took off 5 bases at V and 2 bases at J, with 13 bases between the two ends. One entry per CDR3 protein results from TCRdb running MiXCR on the 5' RACE reads. The sample consists of around 450,000 distinct CDR3 sequences, 20% of them appearing once. Material for sequencing was PBMCs or a T cell subset sorted from them (not recorded which). The J gene is TRBJ1-1, the V gene TRBV5-1; a weak D match, TRBD1 (6 bases). This clonotype originated in an adult woman who had mild COVID-19 (a few samples of this study predate the infection). Cell type and time point are not known. CDR3 bases: TGCGCCAGCAGATTATCAGGGGTTAACACTGAAGCTTTCTTT. Residues: CASRLSGVNTEAFF.